These T cell receptor beta chains were read from a single sample in a study of T cell responses to AZD1222 COVID-19 vaccine. Profiled with immunoSEQ multiplex PCR; TCRdb holds only in-frame clones, not every one. Altogether around 84,000 clones are present, around 85% being singletons, with the ten largest covering 10%. Sequences were derived from peripheral blood, sampled 28 days after the second AZD1222 dose. All receptors derive from an adult who received the AZD1222 COVID-19 vaccine. CDR3s include the opening cysteine and the closing phenylalanine or tryptophan. A D gene is named only where the DNA matches it firmly. Clone size is given for some rows only: seen once, a few or many times, or a class if the clone is expanded.

clone_size d_call j_call v_call cdr3_nt cdr3_aa
. TRBD1 TRBJ1-6 TRBV7-9 TGTGCCAGCAGCTCAGGGACAGTCCATAATTCACCCCTCCACTTT CASSSGTVHNSPLHF
once TRBD1 TRBJ1-5 TRBV6-1 TGTGCCAGCAGTGAAGCAACCGGACAGGGTCATTTT CASSEATGQGHF
. TRBD2 TRBJ2-3 TRBV11-3 TGTGCCAGCAGCTTATACCCCGGGGGGATGAGCGGGGGGGTTTCAGATACGCAGTATTTT CASSLYPGGMSGGVSDTQYF
. . TRBJ2-2 TRBV7-9 TGTGCCAGCAGCTTAGCGCTTCGGGTTCGGGACGGGGAGCTGTTTTTT CASSLALRVRDGELFF
. . TRBJ1-5 TRBV6-5 TGTGCCAGCGGGGATAATAGCAATCAGCCCCAGCATTTT CASGDNSNQPQHF
. . TRBJ1-1 TRBV5-1 TGCGCCAGCAGCTTGGGAGTGAGAGCTGAAGCTTTCTTT CASSLGVRAEAFF
. . TRBJ2-1 TRBV2 TGTGCCAGCAGTGGACTTGGGCGGGGGCCGTACAATGAGCAGTTCTTC CASSGLGRGPYNEQFF
few . TRBJ1-1 TRBV7-2 TGTGCCAGCAGCTTAGACGTACAGGGCTTGGACACTGAAGCTTTCTTT CASSLDVQGLDTEAFF
. TRBD2 TRBJ2-7 TRBV29-1 TGCAGCGTTGAAACTACTAGCGGGGGCTCCTACGAGCAGTACTTC CSVETTSGGSYEQYF
. . TRBJ1-6 TRBV18 TGTGCCAGCTCACCTGTTGGGCTTAGTAATTCACCCCTCCACTTT CASSPVGLSNSPLHF
. . TRBJ2-3 TRBV24-1 TGTGCCACCATGGGGCTCACAGATACGCAGTATTTT CATMGLTDTQYF
. . TRBJ1-2 TRBV28 TGTGCCAGCAGTTTTGTCAATAACTATGGCTACACCTTC CASSFVNNYGYTF
once . TRBJ1-5 TRBV11-2 TGTGCCAGCAGCCTCGTACGAGGTCACCATAGCAATCAGCCCCAGCATTTT CASSLVRGHHSNQPQHF
. . TRBJ1-1 TRBV5-1 TGCGCCAGCAGCACTATCAGGGATAGCGGCACTGAAGCTTTCTTT CASSTIRDSGTEAFF
. . TRBJ1-2 TRBV2 TGTGCCAGCAGTGATACGGCAGGGGAAGGCTACACCTTC CASSDTAGEGYTF
. . TRBJ1-1 TRBV11-2 TGTGCCAGCAGCTTTGAAGGGGCGAACACTGAAGCTTTCTTT CASSFEGANTEAFF
. . TRBJ2-2 TRBV5-4 TGTGCCACCAGCCCTCCAGGGACGAACACCGGGGAGCTGTTTTTT CATSPPGTNTGELFF
. TRBD1 TRBJ1-4 TRBV7-9 TGTGCCAGCAGCTTAGGGGGACAGGGCGGTGAAAAACTGTTTTTT CASSLGGQGGEKLFF
. TRBD1 TRBJ1-2 TRBV7-9 TGTGCCAGCAGCTCAGGCCGGGACAGGGGTTCCTATGGCTACACCTTC CASSSGRDRGSYGYTF
. TRBD1 TRBJ1-2 TRBV20-1 TGCAGTGCTATTGATATTGGGACAGGGGGCAACTATGGCTACACCTTC CSAIDIGTGGNYGYTF
once . TRBJ1-1 TRBV7-9 TGTGCCAGCAGCTCTGTGGGGAAGGGGGAGAACACTGAAGCTTTCTTT CASSSVGKGENTEAFF
. . TRBJ2-3 TRBV18 TGTGCCAGCTCACCACCGTTGGGGCACACAGATACGCAGTATTTT CASSPPLGHTDTQYF
. TRBD1 TRBJ2-7 TRBV6-5 TGTGCCAGCGGCCCCGGGACAGGGATCTACGAGCAGTACTTC CASGPGTGIYEQYF
few . TRBJ1-6 TRBV19 TGTGCCAGTAGCATTGGGCCCCTGGGCTCACCCCTCCACTTT CASSIGPLGSPLHF
. . TRBJ1-4 TRBV28 TGTGCCAGCAGTTTAAATCCCCAAAGGAGTCCTCGTAATGAAAAACTGTTTTTT CASSLNPQRSPRNEKLFF
. . TRBJ1-5 TRBV5-1 TGCGCCAGCAGCCTTTCTGGGAGCAATCAGCCCCAGCATTTT CASSLSGSNQPQHF